This is a list of T cell receptor beta chains from one sample in a study of T cell clonotyping in hematopoietic cell transplantation. TCRdb's table, derived via immunoSEQ multiplex PCR, lists solely in-frame clones and lacks some. Among over 3,500 clones listed, 70% to 85% were seen once. Source: peripheral blood mononuclear cells, taken 180 days after allogeneic stem cell transplant. All receptors derive from a male patient between 55 and 70 years old who had an allogeneic stem cell transplant from an unrelated donor, so T cells may come from the graft donor. Some clones in this sample may be carry-over from other donors' samples. CDR3s include the opening cysteine and the closing phenylalanine or tryptophan. A D gene is named only where the DNA matches it firmly. Clone size, where shown, is once, few, many, or a class for clones that have expanded.

13	TRBV6-5	.	TRBJ2-3	.	CASSYQGTDTQYF
14	TRBV19	.	TRBJ2-2	.	CASSISGGGGELFF
14	TRBV6-1	.	TRBJ1-6	.	CASDRGGSSSPLHF
16	TRBV6-6	.	TRBJ2-5	.	CASSYSGTRPEETQYF
17	TRBV19	TRBD1	TRBJ2-6	once	CASSMVGGGSGANVLTF
15	TRBV4-2	.	TRBJ2-3	.	CASSQLLGGTDTQYF
12	TRBV29-1	TRBD1	TRBJ2-7	.	CSVVGQGYEQYF
15	TRBV11-2	.	TRBJ2-5	.	CASSLAGGRVETQYF
14	TRBV29-1	.	TRBJ2-6	.	CSVVGGAGANVLTF
16	TRBV4-1	.	TRBJ1-1	.	CASSQGASHMNTEAFF
17	TRBV11-2	TRBD1	TRBJ2-1	.	CASSLGLLRGRMNEQFF
15	TRBV10-3	TRBD1	TRBJ2-7	.	CAISPTGFQLYEQYF
14	TRBV28	.	TRBJ2-7	.	CASSLTYGIYEQYF
16	TRBV6-5	.	TRBJ1-3	once	CASSYAPQGGGNTIYF
13	TRBV19	.	TRBJ2-1	.	CASSLGSKNEQFF
14	TRBV2	TRBD1	TRBJ1-1	.	CASSEQGGNTEAFF
15	TRBV7-8	.	TRBJ2-4	.	CASSKLNLAKNIQYF
14	TRBV2	.	TRBJ2-2	few	CASSEGRGGGELFF
15	TRBV2	TRBD1	TRBJ1-5	.	CASRQGAGSNQPQHF
11	TRBV6-5	.	TRBJ2-1	.	CASSYSTEQFF
12	TRBV6-1	.	TRBJ2-7	.	CASIAGAYEQYF
16	TRBV9	.	TRBJ2-3	.	CASSVYGWGATDTQYF
13	TRBV28	.	TRBJ2-7	.	CASSEDSPYEQYF
15	TRBV11-2	TRBD1	TRBJ2-3	.	CASSPTGQSTDTQYF
16	TRBV9	TRBD1	TRBJ2-3	.	CASSADGQGDADTQYF
16	TRBV6-5	.	TRBJ2-7	.	CASSYSMSPALYEQYF
11	TRBV20-1	.	TRBJ2-5	.	CSVVRLETQYF
12	TRBV7-9	TRBD1	TRBJ2-7	few	CASTRGLREQYF
13	TRBV10-3	.	TRBJ2-7	.	CAISGGTAYEQYF
15	TRBV18	TRBD1	TRBJ1-2	.	CASSPSQGDNYGYTF
14	TRBV28	TRBD1	TRBJ1-2	.	CASSLPRGDYGYTF
16	TRBV7-9	TRBD1	TRBJ2-2	.	CASSTGTASFPGELFF
15	TRBV2	TRBD2	TRBJ2-5	once	CASSKGTSGQETQYF
13	TRBV29-1	.	TRBJ2-3	.	CSVEDGRGDTQYF
14	TRBV27	TRBD1	TRBJ2-7	.	CASSLLDRDHEQYF
19	TRBV5-6	TRBD2	TRBJ2-2	.	CASSPLSGLAGFNTGELFF
16	TRBV7-2	TRBD2	TRBJ2-1	.	CASGLAGGNSYNEQFF
16	TRBV5-6	TRBD2	TRBJ2-1	.	CASSLAPSGGTQEQFF
13	TRBV6-5	.	TRBJ2-7	.	CASSYPGRYEQYF
14	TRBV12-5	TRBD1	TRBJ2-5	.	CASGSDRGRETQYF
12	TRBV6-1	.	TRBJ2-7	.	CASSERDYEQYF
15	TRBV30	TRBD1	TRBJ1-1	.	CAGKDKDRGNTEAFF
12	TRBV7-3	.	TRBJ2-3	.	CASSQDGDTQYF
16	TRBV19	TRBD1	TRBJ1-2	.	CASRSGQGGPNYGYTF
13	TRBV6-6	TRBD1	TRBJ1-4	.	CATETGKYEKLFF
14	TRBV7-2	.	TRBJ1-3	once	CASSPSIQGNTIYF
18	TRBV7-9	TRBD1	TRBJ1-5	.	CASSLGTGGAGSNQPQHF
18	TRBV2	.	TRBJ1-6	.	CASSDLWASTSYNSPLHF